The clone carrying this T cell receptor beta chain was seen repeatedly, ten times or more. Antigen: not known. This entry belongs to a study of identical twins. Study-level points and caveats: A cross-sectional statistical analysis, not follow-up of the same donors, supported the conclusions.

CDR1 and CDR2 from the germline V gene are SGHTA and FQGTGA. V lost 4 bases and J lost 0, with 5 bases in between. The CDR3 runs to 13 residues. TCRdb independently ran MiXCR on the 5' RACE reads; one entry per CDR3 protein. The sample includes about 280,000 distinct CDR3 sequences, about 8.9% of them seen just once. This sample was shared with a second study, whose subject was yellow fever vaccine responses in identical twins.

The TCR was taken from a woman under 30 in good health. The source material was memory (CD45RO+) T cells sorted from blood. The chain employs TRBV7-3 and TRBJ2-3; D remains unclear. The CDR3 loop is CASSSQSTDTQYF. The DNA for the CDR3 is TGTGCCAGCAGCTCACAAAGCACAGATACGCAGTATTTT.